Listed below are T cell receptor beta chains from one sample, sequenced in a study of shared clonotypes between healthy human individuals. The method was immunoSEQ multiplex PCR; TCRdb's version includes in-frame clones alone and lacks a portion of them. The data contain approximately 2.4 million clones, roughly 95% of them seen just once; the ten biggest clones take up roughly 0.13%. The sequenced material came from naive CD4+ T cells sorted from blood. Receptor source: a man aged 18 to 30 in good health. Each CDR3 is given with its conserved first and last residue.

j_call | v_call | cdr3_aa
TRBJ2-7 | TRBV10-3 | CAIRGGQTYEQYF
TRBJ2-1 | TRBV6-1 | CASSRTSGVYNEQFF
TRBJ1-1 | TRBV29-1 | CSVARQANTEAFF
TRBJ1-1 | TRBV6-1 | CASSRSGNTEAFF
TRBJ2-4 | TRBV5-1 | CASSVLAGAKNIQYF
TRBJ2-7 | TRBV5-4 | CASSSHGTGVSSYEQYF
TRBJ2-7 | TRBV10-3 | CAISPGTGFYEQYF
TRBJ1-6 | TRBV15 | CATSRDLAEHRF
TRBJ1-5 | TRBV27 | CASSGAGQPQHF
TRBJ1-6 | TRBV4-1 | CASSQSSSRGRNSPLHF
TRBJ1-1 | TRBV28 | CASTPTGGPPEAFF
TRBJ1-1 | TRBV5-1 | CASSFGRMNTEAFF
TRBJ2-3 | TRBV2 | CASSAVRGTDTQYF
TRBJ2-5 | TRBV15 | CATSRDGQAWETQYF
TRBJ1-2 | TRBV5-1 | CASSRETGSNYGYTF
TRBJ1-5 | TRBV19 | CASSAQYTVNNQPQHF
TRBJ1-2 | TRBV6-6 | CAMTPGEGEGNYGYTF
TRBJ1-2 | TRBV5-1 | CASSFGQGHGYTF
TRBJ2-3 | TRBV7-2 | CASAGTRLSTDTQYF
TRBJ2-7 | TRBV6-5 | CASRPQPFYEQYF
TRBJ2-3 | TRBV5-1 | CASSLVAGGSPDTQYF
TRBJ2-5 | TRBV28 | CASSSGGIEETQYF
TRBJ2-5 | TRBV7-9 | CASSLEFFQTSGETQYF
TRBJ1-1 | TRBV28 | CAIQGTNTEAFF
TRBJ2-6 | TRBV30 | CAWSVQASGANVLTF
TRBJ1-1 | TRBV11-1 | CASSPVGRNTEAFF
TRBJ2-4 | TRBV21-1 | CASSKEGPQYLAKNIQYF
TRBJ1-2 | TRBV23-1 | CASSQRKGNGYTF
TRBJ1-1 | TRBV28 | CASSFRRITEAFF
TRBJ1-5 | TRBV7-2 | CASSPPGSNQPQHF
TRBJ2-1 | TRBV2 | CASIPHSDRGDNEQFF
TRBJ2-5 | TRBV7-9 | CASSPRTAYQETQYF
TRBJ1-5 | TRBV19 | CASSIERTGGYQPQHF
TRBJ2-7 | TRBV6-1 | CASTREVVDYEQYF
TRBJ2-1 | TRBV5-1 | CASSPGTRDYNEQFF
TRBJ2-3 | TRBV9 | CASSAAGQGVTDTQYF
TRBJ2-3 | TRBV10-3 | CAISPMTSGSTDTQYF
TRBJ2-7 | TRBV2 | CASSELGLAGGRYYSYEQYF
TRBJ1-4 | TRBV7-2 | CASSPHPGQGTSEKLFF
TRBJ2-7 | TRBV7-9 | CASSRDRGTLPYEQYF
TRBJ1-3 | TRBV5-1 | CASSLVPGTYSGNTIYF
TRBJ1-3 | TRBV5-1 | CASSLTGVPSGNTIYF
TRBJ1-2 | TRBV5-4 | CASSLGQGTYGYTF
TRBJ2-1 | TRBV13 | CASSFRSEYNEQFF
TRBJ2-5 | TRBV6-6 | CASSQLAGRETQYF
TRBJ2-5 | TRBV7-7 | CASSSGLAGGETQYF
TRBJ2-1 | TRBV6-5 | CASSYPQGTEQFF
TRBJ2-7 | TRBV6-1 | CASSETGLTTEQYF
TRBJ2-7 | TRBV7-9 | CASSFLSSYEQYF
TRBJ1-5 | TRBV5-1 | CASSLAPGQPQHF